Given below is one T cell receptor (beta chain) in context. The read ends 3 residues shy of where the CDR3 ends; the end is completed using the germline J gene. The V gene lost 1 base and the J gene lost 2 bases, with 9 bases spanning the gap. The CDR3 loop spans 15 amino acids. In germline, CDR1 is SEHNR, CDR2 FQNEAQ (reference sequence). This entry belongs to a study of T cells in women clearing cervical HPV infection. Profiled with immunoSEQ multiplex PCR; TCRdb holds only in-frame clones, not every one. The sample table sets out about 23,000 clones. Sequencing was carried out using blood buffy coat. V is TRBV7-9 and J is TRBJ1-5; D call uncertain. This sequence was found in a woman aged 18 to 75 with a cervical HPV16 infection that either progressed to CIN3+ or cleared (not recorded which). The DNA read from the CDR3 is TGTGCCAGCAGCTTAGGCCGGGGTGGCAATCAGCCC. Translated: CASSLGRGGNQP. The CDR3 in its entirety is CASSLGRGGNQPQHF.